The source of this T cell receptor beta chain is a study of blood T cell repertoires in COVID-19 (dated by TCRdb to 2020 to 2022). Context from the whole study: Collaborator samples came from the United States, Italy and Spain and covered acute and convalescent phases of COVID-19. The sample metadata nearly always contained a de-identified subject ID, COVID-19 status, age in years and sex. A freely available public database, intended as a resource for researchers studying the immune response to SARS-CoV-2, is where the repertoires were released. The material from the prospective study consisted of cDNA or gDNA derived from T cells, B-cell-depleted T cells, or PBMCs. HLA class I and class II types, where available, came from metadata supplied by the sample provider rather than from assay-based typing. Deeply sampled blood TCRbeta repertoires from subjects exposed to, actively infected with, or recovered from COVID-19 were included in the dataset. Samples were obtained from the ongoing ImmuneRACE study (first 160 participants) and from over a thousand subjects provided by 6 global collaborators. General study outcomes and caveats: The amount of clinical and demographic metadata varied by source and participant and was provided uncurated.

Notes on this clone: Its antigen remains undetermined. No quality values exist for individual bases; no much larger clone is one base distant.

Participants in the prospective study were aged 18 to 89 years, lived in some 24 United States geographic areas, and enrolled through a virtual design. Cohort assignment in the prospective study relied on participant-reported clinical history from a screening survey and a study questionnaire. In the prospective study, mobile phlebotomists collected whole blood, serum and a nasopharyngeal or oropharyngeal swab from each participant. Over a roughly two-month period, participants in the prospective study had the option of providing additional blood draws and questionnaires. Before DNA extraction, blood samples from the prospective study were shipped at room temperature or frozen. For CDR1 and CDR2, the germline V gene lists SGHRS and YFSETQ. Trimming removed 3 bases from V and 4 bases from J, leaving 7 bases between the germline ends. The cysteine opens and the phenylalanine closes a CDR3 of 12 amino acids. Of the read, only the CDR3 DNA is kept; its 36 bases are in frame from base 1.

TCRbeta CDR3 regions were amplified from genomic DNA using the immunoSEQ Assay, a bias-controlled multiplex PCR. The authors' analysis ran thus. The number of nucleated cells in each sample was estimated from the amplification of reference gene primers within the assay. To quantify the absolute abundance of each unique TCRbeta CDR3 rearrangement, sequence reads were collapsed and filtered. For each sample, productive Simpson clonality was calculated as the square root of Simpson's diversity index across productive rearrangements. Held by TCRdb, this immuneACCESS table contains in-frame sequences only and omits some clones. Under half of the omission traces to an unresolved V gene where checked; the cause of the rest is unknown. That table supplies the V and J calls and clone size; D and trimming were determined from the DNA. Across this sample there are fewer than 500,000 clones, with about 85% seen only once. The ten largest make up roughly 2% of the sample.

The sequence derives from a woman between 18 and 29 years old with acute COVID-19. Sequences were obtained from PBMCs or T cells enriched from blood (not recorded which). The V and J genes are TRBV5-1 and TRBJ2-5, with the D gene not clear enough to name. This receptor carries the CDR3 CASSSIRETQYF. The DNA sequence is TGCGCCAGCAGCTCAATCAGAGAGACCCAGTACTTC.